Given below is one T cell receptor beta chain in context. The data belong to a study of T-cell memory formation after mild COVID-19. TCRdb re-called the 5' RACE reads with MiXCR, one entry per CDR3 protein. The profile shows about 470,000 distinct CDR3 sequences, approximately 25% of them singletons. The sample taken for sequencing was PBMCs or a T cell subset sorted from them (not recorded which). The source is an adult woman who had mild COVID-19 (a few samples of this study predate the infection). Cell type and time point are not known.

CDR3 residues: CASRDSLAKNIQYF. Written as DNA, the CDR3 is TGTGCCAGCAGGGACTCCTTAGCCAAAAACATTCAGTACTTC. This chain joins TRBV12-3 or TRBV12-4 and TRBJ2-4; D might be TRBD2 (5 bases). V lost 6 bases to trimming and J lost 0 bases, with 9 bases between them. There are 14 residues in the CDR3.